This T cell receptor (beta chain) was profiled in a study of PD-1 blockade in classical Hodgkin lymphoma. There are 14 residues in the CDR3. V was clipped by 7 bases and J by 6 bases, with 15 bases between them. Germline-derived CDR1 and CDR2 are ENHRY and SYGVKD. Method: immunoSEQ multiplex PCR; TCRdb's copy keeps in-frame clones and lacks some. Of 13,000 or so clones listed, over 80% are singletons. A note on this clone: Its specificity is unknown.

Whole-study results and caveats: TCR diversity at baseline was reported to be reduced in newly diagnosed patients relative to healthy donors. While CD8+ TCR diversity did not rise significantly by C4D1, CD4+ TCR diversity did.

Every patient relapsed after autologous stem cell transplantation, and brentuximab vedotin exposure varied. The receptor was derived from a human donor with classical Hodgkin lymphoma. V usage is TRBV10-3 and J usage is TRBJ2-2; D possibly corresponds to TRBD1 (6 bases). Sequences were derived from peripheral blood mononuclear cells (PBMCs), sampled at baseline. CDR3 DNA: TGTGCCATCATGGGCCTTCAGGGGTCCGGGGAGCTGTTTTTT. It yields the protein CAIMGLQGSGELFF.